This T cell receptor (beta chain) was sequenced for a study of beta chain features in type 1 diabetes. Study outcomes and limitations: Naive, central memory and regulatory TCRB repertoires appeared more similar among patients than healthy donors.

Cell sorting via CD45RO/CCR7/CD25/CD127/CD95/CD27 was performed to obtain CD4+ naive, central memory, regulatory and stem cell-like memory cells. Populations obtained by sorting all exceeded 95% purity. This clone has a handful of counts. No antigen is known for it. V was trimmed by 5 bases and J by 2 bases, leaving 10 bases between them. This CDR3 is 13 amino acids long. Germline-derived CDR1 and CDR2 are MNHEY and SVGAGI. Every bit of the isolated RNA underwent reverse transcription, so sequencing read expressed TCRB transcripts. Method: immunoSEQ multiplex PCR; TCRdb's copy keeps in-frame clones and lacks some. The top ten hold 0.55% to 0.65% of the sample, which has 150,000 to 190,000 clones, roughly 8% seen once.

Sequencing was performed on central memory CD4+ T cells from blood. This TCR came from a man aged 18-30 years in good health. This chain joins TRBV6-5 and TRBJ2-7; unclear D gene. CDR3 DNA: TGTGCCAGCAGTAGATCCGAGACCTACGAGCAGTACTTC. This encodes CASSRSETYEQYF.